This T cell receptor beta chain was obtained from a study of response to subunit inactivated influenza vaccine. Broader study findings: T cells newly recruited by each seasonal influenza vaccination are few, the authors suggested.

This clonotype was observed many times. Its antigen is not identified. TCRdb itself ran the RT-PCR reads through MiXCR, one entry per CDR3 protein. Among 150,000 to 200,000 distinct CDR3 sequences, about 10% were seen once, and the ten largest hold under 40%. Per the germline V gene, CDR1 is SEHNR and CDR2 is FQNEAQ (reference sequence). V shed 3 bases and J 5 bases; nucleotides not matched to a gene: 10. The CDR3 totals 15 residues. The sequencing used CD8+ T cells sorted from PBMCs, collected about 23 months after vaccination. This receptor was taken from a man aged 50 to 69 who received an inactivated influenza vaccine. V is TRBV7-9 and J is TRBJ2-7; 7 bases are a match to TRBD1. DNA for the CDR3: TGTGCCAGCAGCTTCAGACAGGGTCCCTTCCACGAGCAGTACTTC. Translating it yields CASSFRQGPFHEQYF.